Sequencing of this TCR beta chain was carried out in a study of blood T cell repertoires in COVID-19. Clones were read by immunoSEQ multiplex PCR, and TCRdb kept only the in-frame ones, dropping some. The sample lists hundreds of thousands of clones; roughly 86% were seen once. What was sequenced was peripheral blood. The TCR sequence derives from a human donor in a cohort sampled during active COVID-19.

For the CDR3, the DNA is TGTGCCAGCTCCCTCATGGGACAGACAGCCAGCTCTGGAAACACCATATATTTT. It translates to CASSLMGQTASSGNTIYF. The chain employs TRBV18 and TRBJ1-3, with 7 bases that match TRBD1. With 6 bases clipped from V and 0 bases from J, the junction kept 14 bases outside the gene matches. The CDR3 contains 18 residues. The V gene's germline CDR1 is KGHSH and CDR2 LQKENI. The full variable domain, with the rest looked up from reference TRBV18 and TRBJ1-3, is NAGVMQNPRHLVRRRGQEARLRCSPMKGHSHVYWYRQLPEEGLKFMVYLQKENIIDESGMPKERFSAEFPKEGPSILRIQQVVRGDSAAYFCASSLMGQTASSGNTIYFGEGSWLTVV.